This T cell receptor (beta chain) was identified in a study of PD-1 blockade in classical Hodgkin lymphoma. Germline CDR1 and CDR2: SGHRS and YFSETQ. Trimming cost V 0 bases and J 1 base, with 4 bases left between them. This CDR3 is 13 amino acids long. Data came from immunoSEQ multiplex PCR; TCRdb stores just in-frame clones and leaves some out. The data hold 150,000 or so clones, with around 84% observed a single time. Brentuximab vedotin exposure varied among the patients, all of whom had relapsed after autologous stem cell transplantation. Remarks on this clone: What it binds is not known. This same CDR3 is encoded by further DNA sequences in the sample.

Study results and caveats: TCR diversity at baseline was reported to be reduced in newly diagnosed patients relative to healthy donors.

The source of this sequence is a human donor with classical Hodgkin lymphoma. Sequenced material: peripheral blood mononuclear cells (PBMCs), taken before the second cycle of nivolumab. The rearrangement uses TRBV5-1 and TRBJ2-5; unclear D gene. CDR3 coding DNA: TGCGCCAGCAGCTTGGTAGGCCAAGAGACCCAGTACTTC. This sequence encodes CASSLVGQETQYF.